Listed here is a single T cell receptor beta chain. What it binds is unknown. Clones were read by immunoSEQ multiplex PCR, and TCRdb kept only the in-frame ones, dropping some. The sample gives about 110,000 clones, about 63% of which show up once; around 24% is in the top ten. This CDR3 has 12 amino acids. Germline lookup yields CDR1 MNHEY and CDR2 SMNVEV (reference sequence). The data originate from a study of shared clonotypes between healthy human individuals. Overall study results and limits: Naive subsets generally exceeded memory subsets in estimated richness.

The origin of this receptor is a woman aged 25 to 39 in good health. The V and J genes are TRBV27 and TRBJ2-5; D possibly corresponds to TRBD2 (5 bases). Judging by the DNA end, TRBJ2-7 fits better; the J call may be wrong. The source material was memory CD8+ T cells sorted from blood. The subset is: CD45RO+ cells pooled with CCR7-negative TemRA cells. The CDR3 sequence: CASFSASYEQYF. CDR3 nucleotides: TGTGCCAGCTTTAGCGCAAGCTACGAGCAGTACTTC.